The clone carrying this T cell receptor beta chain was seen once. Its antigen is not known. The germline gene is not matched at one end of the junction; a read error may be the cause. This CDR3 comprises 19 residues. CDR1 and CDR2 from the germline V gene are SGHAT and FQNNGV. Reverse transcription of about 500 ng total RNA with a constant-region primer produced TCR beta cDNA. What produced the TCR beta libraries was three nested multiplex PCR rounds using slightly modified ARM-PCR. A C-beta reverse primer was combined with TRBV1-TRBV30 forward primers in the first two PCR rounds, and each round had 10 cycles. TCRdb itself ran the multiplex PCR reads through MiXCR, one entry per CDR3 protein. The data show about 48,000 distinct CDR3 sequences, with about 80% seen just once and around 28% held by the top ten. The sample comes from a study of tumor-infiltrating lymphocytes in primary liver carcinoma. General study results and limits: It was tumor-adjacent and tumor-blood pairs that overlapped less than tumor region pairs did. A small share of top clones, only about 7-24%, was found in all five tumor regions.

Bulk tissue was left unsorted, and RNA and DNA were co-extracted from roughly 20-30 mg of it. Sampling of every tumor involved five separate regions. These included the tumor centre. Every tumor sample had over 85% viable tumor cells. The sequencing input was liver tumor tissue from sampling region 3. Subset defined: tumor region T3, left-lateral pole. This rearrangement joins TRBV11-2 to TRBJ2-2; D perhaps matches TRBD1 (6 bases). The receptor was derived from a middle-aged man with primary liver carcinoma and hepatitis B virus infection. The CDR3 DNA reads TGTACCAGCAGCTTAGATCGAGGGGGAGTGCGCCCGAACATCGGGGAGCTGTTTTTC. Translating gives CTSSLDRGGVRPNIGELFF.